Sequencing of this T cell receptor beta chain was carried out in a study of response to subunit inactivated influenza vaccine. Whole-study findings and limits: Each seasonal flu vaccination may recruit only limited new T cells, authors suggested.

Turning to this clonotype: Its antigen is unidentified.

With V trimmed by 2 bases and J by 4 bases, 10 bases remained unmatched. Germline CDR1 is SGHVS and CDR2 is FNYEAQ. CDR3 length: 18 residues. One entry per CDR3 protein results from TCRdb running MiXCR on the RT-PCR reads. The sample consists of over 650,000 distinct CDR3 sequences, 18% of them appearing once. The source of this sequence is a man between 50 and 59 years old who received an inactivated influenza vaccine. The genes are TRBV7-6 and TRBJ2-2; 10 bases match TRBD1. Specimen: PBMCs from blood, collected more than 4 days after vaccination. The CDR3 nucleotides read TGTGCCAGCAGCTTAAGCTTACGGGACAGGGGTCCCACCGGGGAGCTGTTTTTT. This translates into CASSLSLRDRGPTGELFF.